This is a list of T cell receptor beta chains from one sample in a study of PD-1 blockade in classical Hodgkin lymphoma. Sequencing used immunoSEQ multiplex PCR; TCRdb keeps in-frame clones, though not all of them. The sample lists over 85,000 clones; about nine tenths were seen once. This specimen was peripheral blood mononuclear cells (PBMCs), taken before the fourth cycle of nivolumab. These receptors were taken from a human donor with classical Hodgkin lymphoma. CDR3s include the opening cysteine and the closing phenylalanine or tryptophan. D genes are given only for firm matches. The size of a clone is reported for some rows only, either as once, few or many, or as a class for expanded clones.

TRBJ2-4	TRBV18	TRBD1	NA	TGTGCCAGCTCACCCTACGGGACAGGCGGGATGGACATTCAGTACTTC	CASSPYGTGGMDIQYF
TRBJ2-5	TRBV27	TRBD2	once	TGTGCCAGCAGTGAACTAGCGGGGGGGCTGGTGACCCAGTACTTC	CASSELAGGLVTQYF
TRBJ1-4	TRBV7-9	TRBD1	NA	TGTGCCAGCAGCTTAGACAGGGGCTATGAAAAACTGTTTTTT	CASSLDRGYEKLFF
TRBJ2-1	TRBV11-2	NA	NA	TGTGCCAGCAGCTCCCTTCGTGCTGCGGAGAATGAGCAGTTCTTC	CASSSLRAAENEQFF
TRBJ1-2	TRBV27	NA	NA	TGTGCCAGCAGTTTTTCTGGGACACCAAACTATGGCTACACCTTC	CASSFSGTPNYGYTF
TRBJ1-4	TRBV30	NA	NA	TGTGCCTGGAGTGTAGGGGACGGAATGGGAAAACTGTTTTTT	CAWSVGDGMGKLFF
TRBJ1-2	TRBV6-6	NA	NA	TGTGCCAGCAGTTACTCGGACAGCGAGAACTATGGCTACACCTTC	CASSYSDSENYGYTF
TRBJ2-7	TRBV6-6	TRBD2	NA	TGTGCCAGCCGACGGGGGGGGGACTCCTACGAGCAGTACTTC	CASRRGGDSYEQYF
TRBJ2-3	TRBV7-3	NA	NA	TGTGCCAGCAGCCTACACAGCACAGATACGCAGTATTTT	CASSLHSTDTQYF
TRBJ2-7	TRBV2	TRBD1	NA	TGTGCCAGCAGGCCCGGGACAGGGGGATCGTACGAGCAGTACTTC	CASRPGTGGSYEQYF
TRBJ2-7	TRBV5-6	TRBD1	NA	TGTGCCAGCAGCTTAGGGGGCGACCACTACGAGCAGTACTTC	CASSLGGDHYEQYF